The 10 T cell receptor beta chains listed next were all sequenced from one sample in a study of cytomegalovirus exposure and HLA in healthy donors. A multiplex PCR was run with 60 Vbeta primers and 13 Jbeta primers. TCRdb keeps only in-frame clones here, not all; method: immunoSEQ multiplex PCR. This sample has some 150,000 clones, with around 77% found just once. The sequenced material came from PBMCs. All receptors come from a woman aged 25-40 years in good health and CMV-seronegative.

The V and J genes are TRBV4-1 and TRBJ2-1, with D maybe TRBD1 (5 bases). V lost 4 bases to trimming and J lost 1 base, with 8 bases between them. This CDR3 is built from 14 residues. Per the germline V gene, CDR1 is MGHRA and CDR2 is YSYEKL. The CDR3 DNA follows: TGCGCCAGCAGCCCAACAGGATCCTACAATGAGCAGTTCTTC. This sequence encodes CASSPTGSYNEQFF.

The chain carries TRBV7-9 and TRBJ2-1, with 12 bases lining up with TRBD2. Germline CDR1 SEHNR, CDR2 FQNEAQ (reference sequence). J was trimmed by 5 bases and V by 8 bases; bases with no gene match: 7. CDR3 length: 15 amino acids. The CDR3 loop is CASYSGLAGHNEQFF. The CDR3 nucleotides read TGTGCCAGCTACTCGGGACTAGCGGGCCACAATGAGCAGTTCTTC.

This chain joins TRBV10-3 and TRBJ1-1, with a weak D call TRBD1 (6 bases). The CDR3 spans 12 residues. The V gene lost 2 bases and the J gene lost 6 bases, with 7 bases spanning the gap. Germline CDR1 reads ENHRY; CDR2 reads SYGVKD. The CDR3 sequence: CAISEGGAEAFF. CDR3 nucleotide sequence: TGTGCCATCAGTGAGGGGGGCGCTGAAGCTTTCTTT.

The chain is built from TRBV5-8 and TRBJ2-5; tentative D call: TRBD1 (5 bases). Trimming pared 7 bases from V and 5 bases from J, leaving 21 bases between. Germline V gene lookup returns CDR1 SGHTS and CDR2 YDEGEE. This CDR3 has 15 residues. This CDR3 reads CASGALGQGVETQYF. The CDR3 coding sequence is TGTGCCAGCGGCGCCCTCGGACAAGGGGTGGAGACCCAGTACTTC.

The chain recombines TRBV10-3 with TRBJ2-1; 10 nucleotides line up with TRBD2. The V gene end was trimmed by 3 bases and the J gene end by 6 bases; junction bases not matched to a gene: 8. Germline loops: CDR1 ENHRY, CDR2 SYGVKD. This CDR3 region has 16 residues. The CDR3 reads CAISDSGAGGGNEQFF. The CDR3 region has the DNA TGTGCCATCAGTGACTCGGGAGCGGGGGGGGGCAATGAGCAGTTCTTC.

CDR3 coding DNA: TGTGCCAGCAGTTCTACAGCCAACTATGGCTACACCTTC. Translating it yields CASSSTANYGYTF. J is TRBJ1-2 and V is TRBV27; D is unclear. V lost 4 bases and J 2 bases, leaving 8 bases between the germline ends. The CDR3 sequence is 13 residues long. Germline lookup yields CDR1 MNHEY and CDR2 SMNVEV (reference sequence).

This chain connects TRBV10-3 to TRBJ2-3; D is unresolved. The V gene lost 11 bases and the J gene lost 2 bases, with 17 bases spanning the gap. Germline V gene data show CDR1 as ENHRY and CDR2 as SYGVKD. CDR3 size: 14 residues. CDR3 sequence reads: CASKTEPVTDTQYF. DNA of the CDR3: TGTGCCTCGAAGACGGAGCCTGTCACAGATACGCAGTATTTT.

The V and J genes are TRBV27 and TRBJ1-4; 8 bases match TRBD1. V lost 3 bases, J lost 3 bases, and 6 bases stayed unmatched. CDR1 is MNHEY, CDR2 SMNVEV, per germline (reference sequence). The CDR3 contains 16 residues. CDR3 nucleotide sequence: TGTGCCAGCAGTTTTGATCAGGGGGCCCCTAATGAAAAACTGTTTTTT. Residues: CASSFDQGAPNEKLFF.

This chain joins TRBV7-2 and TRBJ2-1; 14 bases line up with TRBD2. The V and J ends lost 5 bases and 6 bases, in that order; junction bases with no gene match: 12. CDR1 and CDR2 from the germline V gene are SGHTA and FQGNSA. This CDR3 is 18 amino acids long. The CDR3 sequence is CASSPIGGTSGRGNEQFF. In nucleotides, the CDR3 is TGTGCCAGCAGCCCGATAGGGGGGACTAGCGGGAGAGGCAATGAGCAGTTCTTC.

V is TRBV7-2 and J is TRBJ1-5; no clear D gene. CDR1 is SGHTA and CDR2 is FQGNSA in the germline V gene. With 1 base removed from V and 1 base from J, the gap between germline ends came to 8 bases. This CDR3 is built from 15 residues. The CDR3 DNA follows: TGTGCCAGCAGCTTAGTAGGGAGGAGCAATCAGCCCCAGCATTTT. This gives the protein CASSLVGRSNQPQHF.